This T cell receptor beta chain was sequenced for a study of blood T cell repertoires in COVID-19. Clones were read by immunoSEQ multiplex PCR, and TCRdb kept only the in-frame ones, dropping some. The table includes around 300,000 clones, 70% to 90% detected once. This clonotype originated in a woman aged 70-85 years with acute or convalescent COVID-19. Material: peripheral blood.

DNA for the CDR3: TGTGCCATCAAGGGGGATGCAAGCAATCAGCCCCAGCATTTT. Its protein is CAIKGDASNQPQHF. The chain employs TRBV10-3 and TRBJ1-5, with TRBD1 as a possible D gene (6 bases). From germline, CDR1 is ENHRY and CDR2 SYGVKD. There are 14 residues in the CDR3. Trimming stripped 7 bases from V and 1 base from J, with 11 bases between.